This T cell receptor beta chain was obtained from a study of T cells in Graves' hyperthyroidism and ophthalmopathy. General study results and limits: Stable hyperthyroidism was told apart from ophthalmopathy by a model built on 13 V-J features. Most thyroid-expanded clonotypes above 0.001 were also found in blood. Ophthalmopathy, as predicted by the model, came a median roughly 6.5 months after the prediction.

TCR beta CDR3 regions were amplified from RNA. TCR CDR3 underwent first-round RT-PCR with the HTBI primer set. TCRdb analysed the multiplex PCR reads with MiXCR anew, one entry per CDR3 protein. Altogether about 49,000 distinct CDR3 sequences are present, about 54% being singletons, with the ten largest covering more than 30%. Per the germline V gene, CDR1 is WSHSY and CDR2 is SAAADI. Trimming removed 8 bases at V and 1 base at J, with 11 bases between. This CDR3 is built from 13 residues. Participants, patients aged 18 to 65, had newly diagnosed hyperthyroidism with a duration under 2 months. In regard to this clonotype: The antigen remains unidentified. The conserved closing phenylalanine or tryptophan is absent in this CDR3, likely reflecting a read error.

Material: peripheral blood or thyroid tissue (not recorded which). The rearrangement joins TRBV10-2 to TRBJ1-1; perhaps TRBD1 as D (5 bases). The clonotype was recovered from a man between 18 and 35 years old with Graves' hyperthyroidism. The CDR3 nucleotides are TGCGCCAGCTCCACGGGGCCGAACACTGAAGCTTTCCTT. Residues: CASSTGPNTEAFL.